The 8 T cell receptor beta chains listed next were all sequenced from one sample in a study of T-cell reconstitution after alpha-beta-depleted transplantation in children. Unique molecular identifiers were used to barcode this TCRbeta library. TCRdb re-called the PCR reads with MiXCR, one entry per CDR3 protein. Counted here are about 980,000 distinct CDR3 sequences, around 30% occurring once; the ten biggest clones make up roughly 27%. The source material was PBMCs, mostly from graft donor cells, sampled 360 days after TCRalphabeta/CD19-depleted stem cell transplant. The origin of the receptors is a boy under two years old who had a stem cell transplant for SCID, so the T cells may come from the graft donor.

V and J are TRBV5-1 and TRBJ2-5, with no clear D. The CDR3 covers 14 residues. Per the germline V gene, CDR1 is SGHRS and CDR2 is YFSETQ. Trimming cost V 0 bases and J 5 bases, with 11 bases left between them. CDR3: CASSLAVLGETQYF. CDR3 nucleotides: TGCGCCAGCAGCTTGGCCGTATTAGGGGAGACCCAGTACTTC. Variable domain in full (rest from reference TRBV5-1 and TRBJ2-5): KAGVTQTPRYLIKTRGQQVTLSCSPISGHRSVSWYQQTPGQGLQFLFEYFSETQRNKGNFPGRFSGRQFSNSRSEMNVSTLELGDSALYLCASSLAVLGETQYFGPGTRLLVL.

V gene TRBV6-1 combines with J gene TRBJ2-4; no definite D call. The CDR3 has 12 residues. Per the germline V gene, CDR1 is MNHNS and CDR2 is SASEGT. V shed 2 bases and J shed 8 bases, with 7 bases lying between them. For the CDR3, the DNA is TGTGCCAGCAGTGAAAGTCGGCACATTCAGTACTTC. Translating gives CASSESRHIQYF.

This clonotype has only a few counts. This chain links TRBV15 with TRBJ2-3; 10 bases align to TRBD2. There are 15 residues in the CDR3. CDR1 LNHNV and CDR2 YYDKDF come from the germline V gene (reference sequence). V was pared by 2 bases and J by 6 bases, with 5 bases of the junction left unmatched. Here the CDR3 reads CATSRLAGVADTQYF. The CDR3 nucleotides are TGTGCCACCAGCAGACTAGCGGGGGTTGCGGATACGCAGTATTTT.

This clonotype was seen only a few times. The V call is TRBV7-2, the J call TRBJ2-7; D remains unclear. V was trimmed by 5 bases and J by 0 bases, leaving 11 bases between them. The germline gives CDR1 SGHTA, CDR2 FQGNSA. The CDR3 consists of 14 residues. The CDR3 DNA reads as TGTGCCAGCAGCCATTTGCAGAGCTCCTACGAGCAGTACTTC. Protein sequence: CASSHLQSSYEQYF.

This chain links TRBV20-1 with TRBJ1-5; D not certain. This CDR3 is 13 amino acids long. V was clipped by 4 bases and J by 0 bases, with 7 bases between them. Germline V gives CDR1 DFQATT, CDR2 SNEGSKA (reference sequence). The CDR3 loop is CSAIVGSNQPQHF. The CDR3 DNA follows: TGCAGTGCTATTGTGGGTAGCAATCAGCCCCAGCATTTT.

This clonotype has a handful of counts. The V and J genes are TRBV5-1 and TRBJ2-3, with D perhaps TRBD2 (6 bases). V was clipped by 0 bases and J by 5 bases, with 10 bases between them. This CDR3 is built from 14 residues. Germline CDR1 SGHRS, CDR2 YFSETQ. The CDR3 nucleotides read TGCGCCAGCAGCTTGGCCCGGACTAAAGATACGCAGTATTTT. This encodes CASSLARTKDTQYF. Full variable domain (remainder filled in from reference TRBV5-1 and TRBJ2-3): KAGVTQTPRYLIKTRGQQVTLSCSPISGHRSVSWYQQTPGQGLQFLFEYFSETQRNKGNFPGRFSGRQFSNSRSEMNVSTLELGDSALYLCASSLARTKDTQYFGPGTRLTVL.

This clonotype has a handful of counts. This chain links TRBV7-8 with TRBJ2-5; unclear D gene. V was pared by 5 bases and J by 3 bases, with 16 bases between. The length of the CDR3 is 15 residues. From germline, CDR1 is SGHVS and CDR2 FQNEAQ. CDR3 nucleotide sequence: TGTGCCAGCAGCCCGTCCGGGCTAGTTGAAGAGACCCAGTACTTC. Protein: CASSPSGLVEETQYF.

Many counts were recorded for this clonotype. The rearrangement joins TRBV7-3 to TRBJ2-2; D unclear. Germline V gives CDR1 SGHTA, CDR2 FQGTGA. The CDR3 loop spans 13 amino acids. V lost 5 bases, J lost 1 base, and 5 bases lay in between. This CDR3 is CASSDKNTGELFF. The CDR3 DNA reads TGTGCCAGCAGCGACAAGAACACCGGGGAGCTGTTTTTT.